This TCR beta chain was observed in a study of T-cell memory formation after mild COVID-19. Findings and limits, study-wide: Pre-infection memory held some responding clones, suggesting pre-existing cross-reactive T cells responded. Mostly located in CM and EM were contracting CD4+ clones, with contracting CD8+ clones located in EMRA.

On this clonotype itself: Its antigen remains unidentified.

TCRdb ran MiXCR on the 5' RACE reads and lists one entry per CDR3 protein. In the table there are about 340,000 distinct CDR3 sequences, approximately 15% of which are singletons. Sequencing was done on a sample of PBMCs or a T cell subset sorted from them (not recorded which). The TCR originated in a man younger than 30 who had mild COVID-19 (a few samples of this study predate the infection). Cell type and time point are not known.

The CDR3 here is CASHSQNPGTGIGANVLTF. DNA for the CDR3: TGTGCCAGCCATTCCCAAAATCCCGGGACAGGGATCGGGGCCAACGTCCTGACTTTC. The rearrangement links TRBV6-2 or TRBV6-3 to TRBJ2-6, with 9 bases that match TRBD1. CDR3 length equals 19 residues. V was clipped by 8 bases and J by 4 bases; unmatched bases: 18. Germline CDR1 and CDR2: MNHEY and SVGEGT.